This T cell receptor (beta chain) was observed in a study of T cells in Graves' hyperthyroidism and ophthalmopathy. General study findings and limits: In validation, the model predicted ophthalmopathy. These predictions came a median roughly seven months before onset. The authors' 13 V-J model separated ophthalmopathy from stable hyperthyroidism.

Patients were excluded for uncontrolled infection, other autoimmune disease, pregnancy or lactation. What was amplified from RNA transcripts were TCR beta CDR3 regions. The TCR CDR3 first-round RT-PCR relied on the HTBI primer set. TCRdb re-called the multiplex PCR reads through MiXCR, storing one row per CDR3 protein. The sample has fewer than 400,000 distinct CDR3 sequences; about 14% are singletons. Worth noting for this clonotype: Its antigen is undetermined.

The CDR3 has 14 amino acids. The germline V gene encodes CDR1 SQVTM and CDR2 ANQGSEA. Germline trimming cut 6 bases from V and 2 bases from J; bases unmatched to any gene: 6. Sequenced sample: blood. This sequence joins TRBV29-1 and TRBJ2-7; 11 positions match TRBD1. The TCR sequence derives from a man aged 50 or older with Graves' ophthalmopathy. CDR3: CSVKGQGGTYEQYF. Here the CDR3 DNA reads TGCAGCGTCAAGGGACAGGGGGGGACCTACGAGCAGTACTTC.